Listed below are T cell receptor beta chains from one sample, sequenced in a study of T cell responses to AZD1222 COVID-19 vaccine. The table came from immunoSEQ multiplex PCR; TCRdb's copy has only in-frame clones and leaves some out. Of fewer than 200,000 clones listed, over 80% are singletons. The sample in question was peripheral blood, obtained 28 days after the second dose of the MenACWY control vaccine. The source is an adult who received the MenACWY meningococcal vaccine as a control. Both conserved end residues are part of each CDR3.

TRBV5-1	TRBJ2-1	CASSLEGSVGVYNEQFF
TRBV28	TRBJ1-2	CASYRGNYGYTF
TRBV18	TRBJ2-7	CASSPSTGVYYEQYF
TRBV7-3	TRBJ1-1	CASSLTPGGGTEAFF
TRBV4-3	TRBJ1-1	CASSQEHLGEEAFF
TRBV20-1	TRBJ2-2	CSASQLAGTGELFF
TRBV28	TRBJ2-7	CASSFSRASGNYEQYF
TRBV7-2	TRBJ1-6	CASSLVKFGGNSPLHF
TRBV4-2	TRBJ2-1	CASSRSGSAVNEQFF
TRBV28	TRBJ2-3	CASKGTRGTDTQYF
TRBV28	TRBJ1-2	CASSLIGKAGYTF
TRBV5-4	TRBJ2-1	CASSLTAGGQDEQFF
TRBV10-1	TRBJ1-6	CASSERTANSPLHF
TRBV28	TRBJ1-4	CASSLPGATNEKLFF
TRBV5-5	TRBJ2-7	CASSAAYEQYF
TRBV7-9	TRBJ1-3	CASRPRDKPSGNTIYF
TRBV10-3	TRBJ1-5	CAISGTGGDQPQHF
TRBV5-1	TRBJ1-4	CASSLFGEREEKLFF
TRBV12-3/TRBV12-4	TRBJ2-3	CASSSANTQYF
TRBV5-1	TRBJ2-7	CASSLGSSGRIFHEQYF
TRBV5-1	TRBJ2-7	CASSLDYSSYEQYF
TRBV30	TRBJ1-5	CAWDPGDSNQPQHF
TRBV11-2	TRBJ1-2	CASSFGQTGGYTF
TRBV25-1	TRBJ1-4	CASSLTWGKLFF
TRBV19	TRBJ2-2	CASNTGVRTGELFF
TRBV28	TRBJ2-7	CASAERDEQYF
TRBV19	TRBJ1-1	CASSINRGSTEAFF
TRBV20-1	TRBJ1-6	CSASLGNSPLHF
TRBV6-6	TRBJ1-5	CASRPGQSNQPQHF
TRBV19	TRBJ1-1	CASSTPGQGVNTEAFF
TRBV27	TRBJ1-5	CASRSGTKSNQPQHF
TRBV5-1	TRBJ1-4	CASSLGGPNEKLFF
TRBV3-1/TRBV3-2	TRBJ2-7	CASSLAGLAGGRSSYEQYF